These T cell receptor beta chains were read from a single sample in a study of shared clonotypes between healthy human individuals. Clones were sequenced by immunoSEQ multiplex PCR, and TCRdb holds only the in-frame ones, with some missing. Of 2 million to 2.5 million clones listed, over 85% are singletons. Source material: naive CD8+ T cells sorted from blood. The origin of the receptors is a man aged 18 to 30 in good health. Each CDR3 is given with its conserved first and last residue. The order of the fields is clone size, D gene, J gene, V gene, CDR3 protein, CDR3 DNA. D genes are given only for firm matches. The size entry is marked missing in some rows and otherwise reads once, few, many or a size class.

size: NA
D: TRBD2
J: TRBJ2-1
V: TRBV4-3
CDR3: CASSQTAGGSYEQFF
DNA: TGCGCCAGCAGCCAAACAGCGGGAGGGTCATATGAGCAGTTCTTC

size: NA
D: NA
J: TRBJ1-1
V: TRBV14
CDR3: CASSQDQIFDTEAFF
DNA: TGTGCCAGCAGCCAAGACCAGATTTTCGACACTGAAGCTTTCTTT

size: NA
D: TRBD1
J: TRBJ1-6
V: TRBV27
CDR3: CASSLQGANSPLHF
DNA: TGTGCCAGCAGTTTACAGGGGGCGAATTCACCCCTCCACTTT

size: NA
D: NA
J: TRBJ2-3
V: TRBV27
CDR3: CASSFGQSSTDTQYF
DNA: TGTGCCAGCAGTTTCGGACAGAGTAGCACAGATACGCAGTATTTT

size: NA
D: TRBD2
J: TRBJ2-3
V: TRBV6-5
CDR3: CASSWTSGISTDTQYF
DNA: TGTGCCAGCAGTTGGACTAGCGGAATTTCCACAGATACGCAGTATTTT

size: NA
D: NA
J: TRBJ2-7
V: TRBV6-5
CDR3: CASSGQKGYEQYF
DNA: TGTGCCAGCAGCGGACAGAAGGGCTACGAGCAGTACTTC

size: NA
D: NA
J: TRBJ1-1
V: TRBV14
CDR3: CASSHPGWGGDTEAFF
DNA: TGTGCCAGCAGCCATCCGGGGTGGGGAGGAGACACTGAAGCTTTCTTT

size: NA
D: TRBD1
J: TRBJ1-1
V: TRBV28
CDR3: CASSPDRGGWNTEAFF
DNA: TGTGCCAGCAGCCCTGACAGGGGAGGTTGGAACACTGAAGCTTTCTTT

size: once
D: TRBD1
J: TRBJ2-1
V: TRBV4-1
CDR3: CASSHHERTGLENEQFF
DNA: TGCGCCAGCAGCCATCACGAAAGGACAGGGTTAGAAAATGAGCAGTTCTTC

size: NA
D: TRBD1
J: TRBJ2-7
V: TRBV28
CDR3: CASSWGQEGEQYF
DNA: TGTGCCAGCAGCTGGGGACAGGAGGGCGAGCAGTACTTC

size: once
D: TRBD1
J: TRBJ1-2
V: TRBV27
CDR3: CASSPTGALGYGYTF
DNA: TGTGCCAGCAGTCCCACAGGGGCCCTTGGGTATGGCTACACCTTC

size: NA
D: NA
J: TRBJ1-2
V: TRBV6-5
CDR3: CASSYSDSYFLYGYTF
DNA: TGTGCCAGCAGTTATTCGGACAGCTACTTTCTTTATGGCTACACCTTC

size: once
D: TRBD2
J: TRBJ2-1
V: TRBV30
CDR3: CAWKTGTSVDNEQFF
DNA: TGTGCCTGGAAAACCGGGACTAGCGTTGACAATGAGCAGTTCTTC

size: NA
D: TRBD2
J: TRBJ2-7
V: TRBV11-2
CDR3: CASSSLGLAVPYEQYF
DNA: TGTGCCAGCAGCTCCCTCGGACTAGCGGTGCCCTACGAGCAGTACTTC

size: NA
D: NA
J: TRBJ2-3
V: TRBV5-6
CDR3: CASSTPGAPDTQYF
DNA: TGTGCCAGCAGCACCCCGGGAGCCCCAGATACGCAGTATTTT

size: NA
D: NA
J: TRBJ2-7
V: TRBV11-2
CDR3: CASSPHLYSGNFYEQYF
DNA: TGTGCCAGCAGCCCACACTTATACTCGGGGAACTTCTACGAGCAGTACTTC